Listed here are 13 T cell receptor beta chains from one sample, sequenced in a study of cytomegalovirus exposure and HLA in healthy donors. Primers: 60 Vbeta forward and 13 Jbeta reverse. Clones were sequenced by immunoSEQ multiplex PCR, and TCRdb holds only the in-frame ones, with some missing. The table has 150,000 to 250,000 clones, approximately 79% seen once. The sequenced material came from PBMCs. The receptor source for this set is a girl aged 5-17 years in good health and CMV-seropositive.

The chain uses TRBV2 and TRBJ2-7; 8 bases match TRBD1. The CDR3 spans 14 residues. With V trimmed by 7 bases and J by 1 base, 6 bases remained unmatched. The germline V gene has CDR1 SNHLY and CDR2 FYNNEI. The CDR3 protein is CASKAGTGSYEQYF. The CDR3 bases are TGTGCCAGCAAAGCCGGGACAGGTTCCTACGAGCAGTACTTC.

The chain couples TRBV27 to TRBJ2-5; D is perhaps TRBD2 (6 bases). The V end lost 6 bases, the J end lost 5 bases, and 19 bases lay between the germline ends. Per germline, CDR1 MNHEY and CDR2 SMNVEV (reference sequence). CDR3 length: 15 residues. In nucleotides, the CDR3 is TGTGCCAGCAGCATATCCGGGCCGGGGAGGGAGACCCAGTACTTC. Its translation is CASSISGPGRETQYF.

The gene calls are TRBV4-3 and TRBJ2-2; maybe TRBD1 (6 bases). The CDR3 sequence is 16 residues long. Trimming removed 3 bases at V and 6 bases at J, with 17 bases between. CDR1 and CDR2 from the germline V gene are LGHNA and YSLEER. CDR3 sequence reads: CASSHRQDFSAGELFF. The CDR3 DNA reads TGCGCCAGCAGCCACAGACAGGATTTTTCGGCCGGGGAGCTGTTTTTT.

This clone was seen just once. One end of the junction does not line up with germline, which may come from a read error. The V gene is TRBV11-2, the J gene TRBJ2-7, with D unresolved. The CDR3 contains 11 residues. Germline assignment: CDR1 SGHAT and CDR2 FQNNGV. The CDR3, as DNA: TGTGCCGGCAGCCCGTCCTACGAGCAGTACTTC. Its protein product is CAGSPSYEQYF.

The CDR3, as DNA: TGTGCCAGCAGATCCGTGGCGCGGGGGGGCCTCACAGATACGCAGTATTTT. As protein: CASRSVARGGLTDTQYF. This sequence joins TRBV27 and TRBJ2-3; 9 bases match TRBD2. V trimming: 6 bases; J trimming: 2 bases; junction bases outside the gene matches: 12. Germline CDR1 is MNHEY and CDR2 is SMNVEV (reference sequence). The CDR3 sequence is 17 residues long.

The CDR3 is CASSPNEGPKNTEAFF. DNA for the CDR3: TGTGCCAGTAGTCCGAACGAGGGTCCAAAGAACACTGAAGCTTTCTTT. This chain joins TRBV19 and TRBJ1-1, with D hard to call. The CDR3 consists of 16 residues. Germline CDR1 LNHDA, CDR2 SQIVND (reference sequence). Trimming removed 5 bases from V and 1 base from J, with 17 bases in between. Full variable domain (missing parts from reference TRBV19 and TRBJ1-1): DGGITQSPKYLFRKEGQNVTLSCEQNLNHDAMYWYRQDPGQGLRLIYYSQIVNDFQKGDIAEGYSVSREKKESFPLTVTSAQKNPTAFYLCASSPNEGPKNTEAFFGQGTRLTVV.

The chain employs TRBV4-1 and TRBJ1-2; 12 bases map to TRBD1. Germline V lookup: CDR1 MGHRA, CDR2 YSYEKL. Losses at the gene ends were 3 bases for V and 0 bases for J; bases not matched to a gene: 2. The CDR3 loop spans 16 amino acids. CDR3: CASSQGQGAPNYGYTF. The CDR3 bases are TGCGCCAGCAGCCAGGGACAGGGGGCTCCTAACTATGGCTACACCTTC.

The chain uses TRBV19 and TRBJ2-7, with 7 bases aligning to TRBD1. Germline V gene data show CDR1 as LNHDA and CDR2 as SQIVND (reference sequence). The junction had 4 bases not matched to a gene; V was cut back by 6 bases and J by 2 bases. CDR3 length equals 13 residues. This chain's CDR3 is CASRGQAAYEQYF. Written as DNA, the CDR3 is TGTGCCAGTAGAGGACAGGCCGCCTACGAGCAGTACTTC.

V and J are TRBV6-6 and TRBJ2-7, with 7 bases aligning to TRBD1. Germline values: CDR1 MNHNY, CDR2 SVGAGI (reference sequence). The CDR3 covers 16 residues. Trimming cost V 0 bases and J 2 bases; bases outside gene matches: 7. CDR3 in amino acids: CASSYSVGQGAYEQYF. DNA of the CDR3: TGTGCCAGCAGTTACTCGGTTGGGCAGGGGGCCTACGAGCAGTACTTC.

The rearrangement joins TRBV27 to TRBJ2-7; possibly TRBD1 for D (7 bases). The V and J ends lost 0 bases and 2 bases respectively, with 11 bases between them. The CDR3 has 15 residues. Per germline, CDR1 MNHEY and CDR2 SMNVEV (reference sequence). DNA of the CDR3: TGTGCCAGCAGTTTATCCAGGGGGGTCGCCTACGAGCAGTACTTC. Its protein is CASSLSRGVAYEQYF.

This chain joins TRBV7-2 and TRBJ2-2; no clear D gene. Germline CDR1 reads SGHTA; CDR2 reads FQGNSA. The CDR3 sequence is 13 residues long. Trimming took off 5 bases at V and 3 bases at J, with 7 bases between the two ends. Written as DNA, the CDR3 is TGTGCCAGCAGCCCTGTCGACACCGGGGAGCTGTTTTTT. It is translated as CASSPVDTGELFF.

This clone appeared a single time. The CDR3 is CAISEGGVNQPQHF. The CDR3 coding sequence is TGTGCCATCAGTGAAGGGGGGGTAAATCAGCCCCAGCATTTT. The rearrangement links TRBV10-3 to TRBJ1-5; TRBD1 might be the D (6 bases). The CDR3 has 14 amino acids. CDR1 and CDR2 (germline): ENHRY, SYGVKD. V was pared by 3 bases and J by 4 bases, with 10 bases between.

Comment on this clone: A junction end diverges from the germline sequence, so it may reflect a read error. This rearrangement joins TRBV5-1 to TRBJ2-7; 7 nucleotides line up with TRBD2. CDR1 and CDR2 (germline): SGHRS, YFSETQ. The CDR3 has 15 amino acids. This CDR3 reads CASRLWGRGVYEQYF. The CDR3 nucleotides read TGCGCCAGCCGCTTGTGGGGCCGGGGGGTCTACGAGCAGTACTTC.